This T cell receptor beta chain was sequenced during a study of blood T cell repertoires in COVID-19 (dated by TCRdb to 2020 to 2021). Regarding the research as a whole: Samples from collaborators originated in the United States, Italy and Spain and spanned both the acute and convalescent phases of COVID-19. Deeply sampled blood TCRbeta repertoires from subjects exposed to, actively infected with, or recovered from COVID-19 were included in the dataset. The repertoires were made available in a free public database intended to serve as a resource for research on the immune response to SARS-CoV-2. Samples were obtained from the ongoing ImmuneRACE study (first 160 participants) and from some 1,300 subjects provided by 6 global collaborators. Nearly every sample came with metadata listing a de-identified subject ID, COVID-19 status, age in years and sex. The material from the prospective study consisted of cDNA or gDNA derived from T cells, B-cell-depleted T cells, or PBMCs. Where available, HLA class I and class II types were taken from metadata supplied by the sample provider and were not determined by assay-based typing. The study at large found these results: The quantity of clinical and demographic metadata differed by source and by participant and was supplied without curation.

The CDR3 runs 16 amino acids, cysteine and phenylalanine included. Of the read, only the CDR3 DNA is kept; its 48 bases are in frame from base 1. The germline ends are 16 bases apart after V is trimmed by 5 bases and J by 3 bases. The germline V gene specifies MDHEN as CDR1 and SYDVKM as CDR2. TCRbeta CDR3 regions were amplified from genomic DNA using the immunoSEQ Assay, a bias-controlled multiplex PCR. The paper's data handling went like this. Nucleated cell counts per sample were estimated from amplification of reference gene primers within the assay. Sequence reads were collapsed and filtered to measure the absolute abundance of every unique TCRbeta CDR3 rearrangement. For each sample, productive Simpson clonality was calculated as the square root of Simpson's diversity index across productive rearrangements. Held by TCRdb, this immuneACCESS table contains in-frame sequences only and omits some clones. Under half of the omission traces to an unresolved V gene where checked; the cause of the rest is unknown. The V and J calls and clone size were taken over from that table, and D and trimming were inferred from the DNA. The sample records around 52,000 clones, roughly nine tenths of which are singletons. About 27% of the sample lies in the top ten.

Each collaborating institution followed its own protocols to collect whole blood in K2EDTA tubes. For TCRbeta analysis, collaborators shipped samples in one of three forms: frozen whole blood, isolated PBMCs, or DNA extracted from either of those sample types. This clone has more than one count but fewer than ten. The target of this receptor is not known. The sample holds no much larger clone one base away, and base qualities are not on file. The rearrangement combines TRBV28 with TRBJ1-4; TRBD1 is a possible D gene, resting on 6 matching bases. This receptor was obtained from an elderly woman with acute or convalescent COVID-19. Sample: peripheral blood. The nucleotides read TGTGCCAGCAGTACTACCAGGGGATCGGCTAATGAAAAACTGTTTTTT. Its protein product is CASSTTRGSANEKLFF.